What follows is one T cell receptor (beta chain) and its context. Its matching antigen is unknown. These data come from a study of shared clonotypes between healthy human individuals. Study information: Ranging from 18 to 49 in age, donors were a couple of women and a few men. Study-wide findings and caveats: Naive subsets usually exceeded memory subsets in estimated richness.

Method: immunoSEQ multiplex PCR; TCRdb's copy keeps in-frame clones and lacks some. This table holds 1.5 million to 2.5 million clones, about 95% found once. The naive CD8 subset, CD45RO-negative cells positively selected for CCR7, excluded terminally differentiated effector memory CD45RA+ cells. V gave up 3 bases and J gave up 0 bases, with 10 bases separating them. The CDR3 length is 15 residues. Germline CDR1 is SGDLS and CDR2 is YYNGEE. Sequenced sample: naive CD8+ T cells sorted from blood. The clonotype was recovered from a man in his late teens or twenties in good health. The V call is TRBV9, the J call TRBJ2-4; D gene uncertain. Written as DNA, the CDR3 is TGTGCCAGCAGCGAGGGCTCACTAGCCAAAAACATTCAGTACTTC. It translates to CASSEGSLAKNIQYF.